This T cell receptor beta chain was profiled in a study of radiotherapy plus CTLA-4 blockade in lung cancer. Across the whole study: Objective responses arose in 18% of patients, and under 40% experienced disease control. General study results and limits: Blood TCR clones of tumor origin expanded after radiotherapy plus ipilimumab. The best prediction of response reportedly came from early blood T cell clone dynamics, with interferon-beta.

This table comes from immunoSEQ multiplex PCR, and its TCRdb copy is limited to in-frame clones, with some not included. Of 56,000 or so clones in the sample, around 85% were seen once. It was focal radiation plus CTLA-4 blockade with ipilimumab that patients with chemo-refractory metastatic non-small-cell lung cancer received. Note on this clone: Its target is not known.

The clonotype was recovered from a human donor with non-small cell lung cancer who had a partial response to radiotherapy plus ipilimumab. Sequences were derived from peripheral blood, sampled from a patient treated with radiotherapy plus ipilimumab.

The CDR3 region has the DNA TGTGCCAGCAGCCCTGGAAAGGGGGGGGATTACAATGAGCAGTTCTTC. Protein sequence: CASSPGKGGDYNEQFF. V usage is TRBV7-9 and J usage is TRBJ2-1; perhaps TRBD2 as D (7 bases). Germline values: CDR1 SEHNR, CDR2 FQNEAQ (reference sequence). The V and J ends lost 5 bases and 4 bases respectively, with 18 bases between them. This CDR3 region has 16 residues.